The entry below gives a single T cell receptor (beta chain) sequence along with its context. What it binds is unknown. MiXCR, applied by TCRdb to the reads, yields one record per CDR3 protein. This table holds roughly 280,000 distinct CDR3 sequences, roughly 13% found once. The data were taken from a study of T cell repertoires in cytomegalovirus infection. Across the study: TCR beta signatures that were public indicated CMV infection and matching HLA type. Study conclusions and caveats: HLA-C-restricted CMV-specific TCR beta clonotypes were dominant in the ex vivo response.

Per the germline V gene, CDR1 is DFQATT and CDR2 is SNEGSKA (reference sequence). This CDR3 comprises 13 residues. With 1 base clipped from V and 8 bases from J, the junction kept 5 bases outside the gene matches. The sequence was obtained from a human donor in good health (CMV status not recorded). Some clones in this sample may be carry-over from other donors' samples. This chain joins TRBV20-1 and TRBJ2-1; TRBD2 matches at 7 bases. Sequenced: PBMCs. In DNA, the CDR3 is TGCAGTGCTAGAGTCGGGGCGGGGGATGAGCAGTTCTTC. Amino acids: CSARVGAGDEQFF.